These T cell receptor beta chains were read from a single sample in a study of cytomegalovirus exposure and HLA in healthy donors. Profiling relied on immunoSEQ multiplex PCR, and the TCRdb table lists in-frame clones only, not all of them. The repertoire holds roughly 80,000 clones, with more than 55% as singletons. The sequenced sample consisted of PBMCs. The receptors were sampled from a man between 60 and 75 years old in good health and CMV-seropositive. The conserved cysteine and the conserved F or W are not part of the CDR3 here.

cdr3_length: 15
v_call: TRBV4-1
cdr3_aa: ASSQEGTYSYNSPLH

cdr3_length: 10
v_call: TRBV30
cdr3_aa: ARSGSYNEQF

cdr3_length: 12
v_call: TRBV2
cdr3_aa: ASRDRVNTGELF

cdr3_length: 11
v_call: TRBV4-3
cdr3_aa: ASSHEGTGELF

cdr3_length: 9
v_call: TRBV20-1
cdr3_aa: SARKSGEQY

cdr3_length: 9
v_call: TRBV19
cdr3_aa: ASSGVTEAF

cdr3_length: 12
v_call: TRBV9
cdr3_aa: ASSVVSGGAEAF

cdr3_length: 14
v_call: TRBV11-2
cdr3_aa: ASSQAGRGRIGGYT

cdr3_length: 10
v_call: TRBV6-1
cdr3_aa: ASTVSYTEAF

cdr3_length: 11
v_call: TRBV6-1
cdr3_aa: ASSERTLQPQH

cdr3_length: 11
v_call: TRBV7-9
cdr3_aa: ASSEGTGTEAF

cdr3_length: 10
v_call: TRBV30
cdr3_aa: AWEIYNYGYT

cdr3_length: 12
v_call: TRBV19
cdr3_aa: ASSCGSLQCIQY

cdr3_length: 10
v_call: TRBV5-1
cdr3_aa: ASSFGINEQF

cdr3_length: 13
v_call: TRBV19
cdr3_aa: ASSIPQGLGQPQH

cdr3_length: 13
v_call: TRBV5-5
cdr3_aa: ASSFRDSLNTEAF

cdr3_length: 17
v_call: TRBV7-6
cdr3_aa: ASSLGGTSGGTSTDTQY

cdr3_length: 11
v_call: TRBV18
cdr3_aa: ASSPSARTEAF

cdr3_length: 13
v_call: TRBV12-5
cdr3_aa: ASARPVRGTIEQY

cdr3_length: 13
v_call: TRBV6-5
cdr3_aa: ASSRQGEGLNGYT

cdr3_length: 18
v_call: TRBV5-4
cdr3_aa: ASSFNRQAEGGYSNQPQH

cdr3_length: 13
v_call: TRBV5-1
cdr3_aa: ASSLVRQGSNEQF

cdr3_length: 13
v_call: TRBV4-2
cdr3_aa: ASSQVASEGETQY

cdr3_length: 15
v_call: TRBV12-5
cdr3_aa: ASGLGPTGLAPLEQY

cdr3_length: 13
v_call: TRBV6-5
cdr3_aa: ASSYSPRSYNEQF

cdr3_length: 13
v_call: TRBV2
cdr3_aa: ASRPRLAGGGEQF

cdr3_length: 12
v_call: TRBV10-1
cdr3_aa: ASSESRAQETQY

cdr3_length: 13
v_call: TRBV5-5
cdr3_aa: ASSLARGSYNEQF

cdr3_length: 13
v_call: TRBV19
cdr3_aa: ASSITHSGSYIQY

cdr3_length: 11
v_call: TRBV19
cdr3_aa: ASSIGPPNEQY

cdr3_length: 10
v_call: TRBV4-2
cdr3_aa: ASSVASYEQY

cdr3_length: 12
v_call: TRBV10-3
cdr3_aa: AISELTGPYGYT

cdr3_length: 12
v_call: TRBV9
cdr3_aa: ASSLWGGGDTQY

cdr3_length: 12
v_call: TRBV9
cdr3_aa: ASSATGVGETQY

cdr3_length: 11
v_call: TRBV10-3
cdr3_aa: AIGAGGYNEQF

cdr3_length: 12
v_call: TRBV7-7
cdr3_aa: ASSPRDRGNEQF

cdr3_length: 12
v_call: TRBV5-8
cdr3_aa: ATSSGGAAETQY

cdr3_length: 13
v_call: TRBV7-6
cdr3_aa: ASSLGPGAGNTIY